Listed below are T cell receptor beta chains from one sample, sequenced in a study of T cell responses to AZD1222 COVID-19 vaccine. Sequencing used immunoSEQ multiplex PCR; TCRdb keeps in-frame clones, though not all of them. This sample carries fewer than 110,000 clones, over 70% of them seen once, and the ten largest clones take 20%. Sequencing used peripheral blood, obtained on day 0 of AZD1222 vaccination. All receptors come from an adult in good health. CDR3s include the opening cysteine and the closing phenylalanine or tryptophan. A D gene is named only where the DNA matches it firmly. Expanded clones get a size class; other rows say once, few or many, or leave the size out.

>TRBJ2-3|TRBV4-2|.|.
TGTGCCAGCAGACCGGGAACCGGAGATACGCAGTATTTT
CASRPGTGDTQYF
>TRBJ1-3|TRBV6-5|.|.
TGTGCCAGCACCAACGGTCGAAACACCATATATTTT
CASTNGRNTIYF
>TRBJ2-3|TRBV2|TRBD2|few
TGTGCCAGCAGTCGGGACTACACAGATACGCAGTATTTT
CASSRDYTDTQYF
>TRBJ1-5|TRBV2|.|.
TGTGCCAGCAGTGTAGAACAGACCTATAGCAATCAGCCCCAGCATTTT
CASSVEQTYSNQPQHF
>TRBJ2-1|TRBV4-3|TRBD1|.
TGCGCCAGCAGCCACCCCAAGACGGGACAGAATCTCAATGAGCAGTTCTTC
CASSHPKTGQNLNEQFF
>TRBJ2-3|TRBV6-1|.|.
TGTGCCAGCAGTGAAGCGCCTGTCCGGAACACAGATACGCAGTATTTT
CASSEAPVRNTDTQYF
>TRBJ2-5|TRBV28|.|.
TGTGCCAGCAGTCCCCGGGTCGAGTGGCTCCAAGAGACCCAGTACTTC
CASSPRVEWLQETQYF
>TRBJ2-7|TRBV5-1|TRBD1|.
TGCGCCAGCAGCTCACAGGGGGCCTTATACGAGCAGTACTTC
CASSSQGALYEQYF
>TRBJ1-4|TRBV5-8|.|.
TGTGCCGGAATCAGGGAAGTTGATGAAAAACTGTTTTTT
CAGIREVDEKLFF
>TRBJ1-1|TRBV2|.|many
TGTGCCAGCGCCGTGGGGACTGAAGCTTTCTTT
CASAVGTEAFF
>TRBJ2-1|TRBV19|.|.
TGTGCCACGACAGATTACCTTGACAATGAGCAGTTCTTC
CATTDYLDNEQFF
>TRBJ1-2|TRBV6-5|TRBD1|.
TGTGCCAGCAGTTACTCGCCCCAGGGGGTTAACTATGGCTACACCTTC
CASSYSPQGVNYGYTF
>TRBJ1-2|TRBV6-6|.|.
TGTGCCAGCACCCAAAGGGGCAGGACGAACTATGGCTACACCTTC
CASTQRGRTNYGYTF
>TRBJ1-5|TRBV6-2/TRBV6-3|.|.
TGTGCCAGCAGCTGGACCTCTGGGGGCAATCAGCCCCAGCATTTT
CASSWTSGGNQPQHF
>TRBJ1-2|TRBV6-5|TRBD1|.
TGTGCCAGCAGGTTGAGACAGGGGGTAGGCTACACCTTC
CASRLRQGVGYTF
>TRBJ1-5|TRBV25-1|.|.
TGTGCCAGCAGTGATTGGGGGGGAAGCAATCAGCCCCAGCATTTT
CASSDWGGSNQPQHF
>TRBJ2-1|TRBV5-8|TRBD2|.
TGTGCCAGCAGCTTGGCCCAGGGACTAGCCTTCGGTGAGCAGTTCTTC
CASSLAQGLAFGEQFF
>TRBJ2-1|TRBV18|.|.
TGTGCCAGCTCACCAGGGGTCGCATACAATGAGCAGTTCTTC
CASSPGVAYNEQFF
>TRBJ1-1|TRBV24-1|TRBD1|.
TGTGCCACCAGTGAGCCCGGGACAGGGGAAGCGAACACTGAAGCTTTCTTT
CATSEPGTGEANTEAFF
>TRBJ1-2|TRBV18|.|.
TGTGCCAGCTCACCACGTCAGGGTGAGGGCTACACCTTC
CASSPRQGEGYTF
>TRBJ1-5|TRBV19|.|.
TGTGCCAGTAGTACCCGGGACGGTAGCAATCAGCCCCAGCATTTT
CASSTRDGSNQPQHF
>TRBJ2-3|TRBV27|.|.
TGTGCCAGCGTATCGGCTGCTAGCACAGATACGCAGTATTTT
CASVSAASTDTQYF
>TRBJ1-2|TRBV7-9|TRBD1|.
TGTGCCAGCAGCTCCCGACAGGGGGAAAAGGGTGGCTACACCTTC
CASSSRQGEKGGYTF
>TRBJ1-5|TRBV4-2|.|.
TGTGCCAGCAGCCAAGACGAAGGCCTCAATCAGCCCCAGCATTTT
CASSQDEGLNQPQHF
>TRBJ2-3|TRBV10-3|.|.
TGTGCCATCAGGGTACAGGGCCCAGATACGCAGTATTTT
CAIRVQGPDTQYF
>TRBJ1-1|TRBV29-1|.|.
TGCAGCGTCCGGGCCACTACGAACACTGAAGCTTTCTTT
CSVRATTNTEAFF
>TRBJ1-2|TRBV28|.|.
TGTGCCAGCAGTTTACCCGCCGGACAGTCCTATGGCTACACCTTC
CASSLPAGQSYGYTF
>TRBJ2-5|TRBV6-1|.|few
TGTGCCAGCAGCTTACGCCTGGTCCAAGAGACCCAGTACTTC
CASSLRLVQETQYF
>TRBJ1-2|TRBV18|TRBD1|.
TGTGCCAGCTCACCGTCAGTGGGCCAGGGGGCGTCGTACACCTTC
CASSPSVGQGASYTF
>TRBJ2-2|TRBV7-2|.|.
TGTGCCAGCAGCACGGCCTATGGCACCGGGGAGCTGTTTTTT
CASSTAYGTGELFF
>TRBJ1-4|TRBV7-9|TRBD1|few
TGTGCCAGCAGCTCAACAGGGGGCATGAATGAAAAACTGTTTTTT
CASSSTGGMNEKLFF
>TRBJ2-1|TRBV27|TRBD2|many
TGTGCCAGCAGTTTAGACCAGCGGGGAGCCTACAATGAGCAGTTCTTC
CASSLDQRGAYNEQFF
>TRBJ1-2|TRBV5-4|TRBD1|.
TGTGCCAGTTCCCCGGGACAGGGAGGCGTAAGCTATGGCTACACCTTC
CASSPGQGGVSYGYTF
>TRBJ1-1|TRBV15|.|.
TGTGCCACCAGCAGAGGGCGCCTGTTTAACACTGAAGCTTTCTTT
CATSRGRLFNTEAFF
>TRBJ2-3|TRBV10-2|TRBD2|.
TGCGCCAGCAGTAGAACTAGCGCCCTCACAGATACGCAGTATTTT
CASSRTSALTDTQYF
>TRBJ1-1|TRBV7-2|.|.
TGTGCCAGCAGCGCCGGACAGAACACTGAAGCTTTCTTT
CASSAGQNTEAFF
>TRBJ2-7|TRBV18|TRBD2|.
TGTGCCAGCTCACCAATTTTAGGGCAGGAGACTAGCCTTTACGAGCAGTACTTC
CASSPILGQETSLYEQYF
>TRBJ1-1|TRBV15|.|.
TGTGCCACCTTACTGGACAATTTGAACACTGAAGCTTTCTTT
CATLLDNLNTEAFF
>TRBJ1-5|TRBV30|.|.
TGTGCCGCTCATATGAAGGGCAATCAGCCCCAGCATTTT
CAAHMKGNQPQHF
>TRBJ1-1|TRBV6-5|.|.
TGTGCCAGCAGTTACTCGAAGGGTCTTGAAGCTTTCTTT
CASSYSKGLEAFF
>TRBJ1-2|TRBV6-1|.|.
TGTGCCAGCAGTGAGGCCCGGAGCACCTTC
CASSEARSTF
>TRBJ1-2|TRBV3-1/TRBV3-2|.|.
TGTGCCAGCAGCCAAGATCCCCAGGAGGCTTATGGCTACACCTTC
CASSQDPQEAYGYTF
>TRBJ1-2|TRBV4-1|.|.
TGCGCCAGCAGCCTCCAGCTGAGAGCTAACTATGGCTACACCTTC
CASSLQLRANYGYTF
>TRBJ2-1|TRBV5-5|TRBD2|.
TGTGCCAGCAGCTCCGGACTAGCGGGTCTCTACAATGAGCAGTTCTTC
CASSSGLAGLYNEQFF
>TRBJ2-7|TRBV6-2/TRBV6-3|TRBD2|.
TGTGCCAGCAGTTACAGCGGGAGAGGGTACGAGCAGTACTTC
CASSYSGRGYEQYF
>TRBJ2-7|TRBV6-2/TRBV6-3|.|.
TGTGCCAGCAGTTACTCTTCGGTCTTCAAACCTCAGGTTGACGAGCAGTACTTC
CASSYSSVFKPQVDEQYF
>TRBJ2-2|TRBV11-2|.|.
TGTGCCAGCAGCCCCAAGGGCACTGGGGAGCTGTTTTTT
CASSPKGTGELFF